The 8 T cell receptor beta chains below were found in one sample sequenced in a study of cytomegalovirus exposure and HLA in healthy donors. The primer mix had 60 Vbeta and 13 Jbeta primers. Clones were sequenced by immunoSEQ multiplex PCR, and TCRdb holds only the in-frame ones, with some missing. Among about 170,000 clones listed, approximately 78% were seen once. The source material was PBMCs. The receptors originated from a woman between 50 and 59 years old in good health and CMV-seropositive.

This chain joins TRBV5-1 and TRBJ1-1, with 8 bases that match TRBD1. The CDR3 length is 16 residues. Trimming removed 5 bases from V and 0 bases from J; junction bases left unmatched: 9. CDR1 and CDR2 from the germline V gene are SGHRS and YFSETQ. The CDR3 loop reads CASRPPGGAVNTEAFF. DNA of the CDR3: TGCGCCAGCAGACCCCCAGGGGGCGCGGTGAACACTGAAGCTTTCTTT. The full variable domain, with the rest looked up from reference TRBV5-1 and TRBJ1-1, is KAGVTQTPRYLIKTRGQQVTLSCSPISGHRSVSWYQQTPGQGLQFLFEYFSETQRNKGNFPGRFSGRQFSNSRSEMNVSTLELGDSALYLCASRPPGGAVNTEAFFGQGTRLTVV.

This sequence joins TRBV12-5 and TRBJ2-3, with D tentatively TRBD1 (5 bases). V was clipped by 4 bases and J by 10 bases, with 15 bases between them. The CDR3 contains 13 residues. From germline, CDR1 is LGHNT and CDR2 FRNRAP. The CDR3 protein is CASGSARARAQYF. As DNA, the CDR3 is TGTGCTAGTGGTTCGGCCAGGGCTAGGGCGCAGTATTTT.

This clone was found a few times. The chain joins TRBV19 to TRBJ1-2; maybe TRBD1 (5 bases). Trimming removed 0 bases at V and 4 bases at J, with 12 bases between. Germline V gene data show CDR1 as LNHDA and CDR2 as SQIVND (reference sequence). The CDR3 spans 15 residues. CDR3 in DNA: TGTGCCAGTAGTATAGACGTAGGGACTCCCTATGGCTACACCTTC. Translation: CASSIDVGTPYGYTF.

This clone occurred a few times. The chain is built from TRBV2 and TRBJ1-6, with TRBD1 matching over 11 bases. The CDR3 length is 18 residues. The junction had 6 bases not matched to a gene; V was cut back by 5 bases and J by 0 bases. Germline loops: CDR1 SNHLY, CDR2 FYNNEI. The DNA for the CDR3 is TGTGCCAGCAGTCCGGACAGGGGGCTGAACTCCTATAATTCACCCCTCCACTTT. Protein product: CASSPDRGLNSYNSPLHF.

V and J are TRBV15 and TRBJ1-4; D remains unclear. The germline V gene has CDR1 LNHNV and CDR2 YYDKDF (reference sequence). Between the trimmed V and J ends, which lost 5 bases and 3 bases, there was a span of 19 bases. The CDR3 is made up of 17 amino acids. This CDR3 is CATSPEGTASANEKLFF. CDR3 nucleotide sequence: TGTGCCACCAGCCCAGAGGGAACAGCCTCAGCTAATGAAAAACTGTTTTTT. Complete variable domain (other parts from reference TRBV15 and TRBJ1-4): DAMVIQNPRYQVTQFGKPVTLSCSQTLNHNVMYWYQQKSSQAPKLLFHYYDKDFNNEADTPDNFQSRRPNTSFCFLDIRSPGLGDTAMYLCATSPEGTASANEKLFFGSGTQLSVL.

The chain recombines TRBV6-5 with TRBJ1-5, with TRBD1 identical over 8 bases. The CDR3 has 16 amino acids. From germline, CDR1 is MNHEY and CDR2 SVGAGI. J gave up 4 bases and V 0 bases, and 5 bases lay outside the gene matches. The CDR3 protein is CASSYSAGGPNQPQHF. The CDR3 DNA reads TGTGCCAGCAGTTACTCGGCAGGGGGCCCTAATCAGCCCCAGCATTTT.

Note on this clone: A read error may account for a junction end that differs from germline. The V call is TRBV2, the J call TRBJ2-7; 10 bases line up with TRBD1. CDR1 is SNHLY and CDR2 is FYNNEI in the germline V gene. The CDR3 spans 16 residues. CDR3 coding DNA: TGTGCCGGCAGTAGGACAGGGGGACTCATCTCCTACGAGCAGTACTTC. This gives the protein CAGSRTGGLISYEQYF.

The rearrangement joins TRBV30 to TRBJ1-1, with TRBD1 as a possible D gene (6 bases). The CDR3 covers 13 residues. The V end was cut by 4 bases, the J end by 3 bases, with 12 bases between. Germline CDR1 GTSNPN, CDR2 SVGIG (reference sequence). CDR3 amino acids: CAWTTGLDTEAFF. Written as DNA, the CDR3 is TGTGCCTGGACGACAGGTTTGGACACTGAAGCTTTCTTT. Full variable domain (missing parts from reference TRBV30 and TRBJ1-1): SQTIHQWPATLVQPVGSPLSLECTVEGTSNPNLYWYRQAAGRGLQLLFYSVGIGQISSEVPQNLSASRPQDRQFILSSKKLLLSDSGFYLCAWTTGLDTEAFFGQGTRLTVV.